This TCR beta chain appears in the sequencing data of a study of CD8+ T cells in alopecia areata. Germline V CDR1 and CDR2: MNHEY, SVGAGI. V was cut by 2 bases and J by 10 bases, with 12 bases left in between. This CDR3 is built from 13 residues. After isolation, RNA underwent reverse transcription to generate cDNA as the sequencing template. Sequencing used immunoSEQ multiplex PCR; TCRdb keeps in-frame clones, though not all of them. The sample contains about 110,000 clones, approximately 50% of which appear only once. This sequence originates from a human donor with alopecia areata. Sequenced material: NKG2D-low CD8+ T cells sorted from blood. The chain recombines TRBV6-5 with TRBJ2-1, with D hard to call. The CDR3 region has the DNA TGTGCCAGCAGTTACGGTATACGGGCGGAGCAGTTCTTC. Its translation is CASSYGIRAEQFF.